The rows below give T cell receptor beta chains drawn from one sample of a study of blood T cell repertoires in COVID-19. Some clones are missing from TCRdb's copy, which holds only in-frame ones; the method was immunoSEQ multiplex PCR. Here the sample spans some 350,000 clones, around 90% being singletons. Sequencing was done on a sample of peripheral blood. These receptors originate from a man aged 18 to 29 with active or convalescent COVID-19. The CDR3 runs from the conserved cysteine through the conserved F or W. The D gene is left open where the match is weak. Clone size is shown for a subset of rows, as once, few, many or a class of expanded clone.

cdr3_nt: TGTGCCAGTAGTACCCGAATTCAGGGCGGGGAGCTGTTTTTT; cdr3_aa: CASSTRIQGGELFF; j_call: TRBJ2-2; d_call: -; clone_size: -; cdr3_length: 14; v_call: TRBV19
cdr3_nt: TGTGCCACCGCCGGGACTAGCGGGATGTACAATGAGCAGTTCTTC; cdr3_aa: CATAGTSGMYNEQFF; j_call: TRBJ2-1; d_call: TRBD2; clone_size: -; cdr3_length: 15; v_call: TRBV6-5
cdr3_nt: TGTGCCAGCAGTCGGGTAATCCAAGAGACCCAGTACTTC; cdr3_aa: CASSRVIQETQYF; j_call: TRBJ2-5; d_call: -; clone_size: -; cdr3_length: 13; v_call: TRBV6-5
cdr3_nt: TGTGCCACCACCGGACAGGGCTCCTACAATGAGCAGTTCTTC; cdr3_aa: CATTGQGSYNEQFF; j_call: TRBJ2-1; d_call: TRBD1; clone_size: once; cdr3_length: 14; v_call: TRBV19
cdr3_nt: TGTGCCACCAGCGTAAAGGACTACGCAGATACGCAGTATTTT; cdr3_aa: CATSVKDYADTQYF; j_call: TRBJ2-3; d_call: -; clone_size: -; cdr3_length: 14; v_call: TRBV15
cdr3_nt: TGTGCCAGCAGCCCCCTGGGCCAGATGACCGGGGAGCTGTTTTTT; cdr3_aa: CASSPLGQMTGELFF; j_call: TRBJ2-2; d_call: -; clone_size: -; cdr3_length: 15; v_call: TRBV5-5
cdr3_nt: TGCGCCAGCAGCCAAGGGAACCAGCGGGGGGGAGGTACGCAGTATTTT; cdr3_aa: CASSQGNQRGGGTQYF; j_call: TRBJ2-3; d_call: TRBD2; clone_size: -; cdr3_length: 16; v_call: TRBV4-1
cdr3_nt: TGTGCCAGCAGTTATGACAGGGGGCTCGGAAACACCATATATTTT; cdr3_aa: CASSYDRGLGNTIYF; j_call: TRBJ1-3; d_call: TRBD1; clone_size: -; cdr3_length: 15; v_call: TRBV6-5
cdr3_nt: TGTGCCAGCAGCCAAGTCTCCCTGACTAATGAAAAACTGTTTTTT; cdr3_aa: CASSQVSLTNEKLFF; j_call: TRBJ1-4; d_call: -; clone_size: once; cdr3_length: 15; v_call: TRBV3-1/TRBV3-2
cdr3_nt: TGCGCCAGCAGCCTTATCGGACTGAGCAACTCTGGAAACACCATATATTTT; cdr3_aa: CASSLIGLSNSGNTIYF; j_call: TRBJ1-3; d_call: -; clone_size: -; cdr3_length: 17; v_call: TRBV5-1
cdr3_nt: TGTGCCAGCAGCTATGTAGCGGGAGTGACAGATACGCAGTATTTT; cdr3_aa: CASSYVAGVTDTQYF; j_call: TRBJ2-3; d_call: TRBD2; clone_size: once; cdr3_length: 15; v_call: TRBV7-2
cdr3_nt: TGCGCCAGCAGCCAAGTTAGTGCACCCCTCCACTTT; cdr3_aa: CASSQVSAPLHF; j_call: TRBJ1-6; d_call: -; clone_size: -; cdr3_length: 12; v_call: TRBV4-1
cdr3_nt: TGTGCCAGCAGCACCCTAGCGGGGGTCTACAATGAGCAGTTCTTC; cdr3_aa: CASSTLAGVYNEQFF; j_call: TRBJ2-1; d_call: TRBD2; clone_size: -; cdr3_length: 15; v_call: TRBV7-2
cdr3_nt: TGTGCCAGCAGTCGTGCGTCGGGGGGCAATTCACCCCTCCACTTT; cdr3_aa: CASSRASGGNSPLHF; j_call: TRBJ1-6; d_call: -; clone_size: -; cdr3_length: 15; v_call: TRBV2
cdr3_nt: TGCGCCAGCAGCTTGTCACAGGGGCTCCTTCCAGAGACCCAGTACTTC; cdr3_aa: CASSLSQGLLPETQYF; j_call: TRBJ2-5; d_call: TRBD1; clone_size: -; cdr3_length: 16; v_call: TRBV5-1
cdr3_nt: TGTGCCAGCAGCCGCCGGGACAGGGGATCGGACACTGAAGCTTTCTTT; cdr3_aa: CASSRRDRGSDTEAFF; j_call: TRBJ1-1; d_call: TRBD1; clone_size: -; cdr3_length: 16; v_call: TRBV7-9
cdr3_nt: TGTGCCAGCAGCCCGACTAGCGGGGGGCCCTGGGAGACCCAGTACTTC; cdr3_aa: CASSPTSGGPWETQYF; j_call: TRBJ2-5; d_call: TRBD2; clone_size: -; cdr3_length: 16; v_call: TRBV7-8